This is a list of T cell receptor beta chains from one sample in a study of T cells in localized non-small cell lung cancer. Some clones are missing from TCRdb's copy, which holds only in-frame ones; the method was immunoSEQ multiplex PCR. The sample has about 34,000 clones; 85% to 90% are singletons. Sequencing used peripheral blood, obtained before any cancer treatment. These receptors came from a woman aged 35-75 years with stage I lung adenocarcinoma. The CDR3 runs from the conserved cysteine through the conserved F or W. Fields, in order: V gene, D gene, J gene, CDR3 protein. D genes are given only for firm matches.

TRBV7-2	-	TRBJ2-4	CASSLPLAKNIQYF
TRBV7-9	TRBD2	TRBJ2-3	CASSLPLAGGSQAQYF
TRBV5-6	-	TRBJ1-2	CASSVSARGYGYTF
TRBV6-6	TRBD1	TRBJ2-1	CASSLVDRVSYNEQFF
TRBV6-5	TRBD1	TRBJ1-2	CASSPNRGIGYTF
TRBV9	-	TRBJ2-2	CASSVEWPTNTGELFF
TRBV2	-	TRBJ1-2	CASRGTKNYGYTF
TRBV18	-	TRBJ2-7	CASSPPSTGPNEQYF
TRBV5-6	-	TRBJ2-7	CASSLAVTYEQYF
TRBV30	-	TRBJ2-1	CAWSVLASDNEQFF
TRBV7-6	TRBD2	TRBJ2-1	CASSLSPGGSEQFF
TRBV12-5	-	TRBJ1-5	CASGTGFNQPQHF
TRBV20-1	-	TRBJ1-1	CSASYLGEAFF
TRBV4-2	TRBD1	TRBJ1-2	CASSHDRRDSRAGGYTF
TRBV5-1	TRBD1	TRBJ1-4	CASSSSGTGGYVEKLFF
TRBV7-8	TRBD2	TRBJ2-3	CASSLGLAAGTDTQYF
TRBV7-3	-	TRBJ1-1	CASSSSHGDTEAFF
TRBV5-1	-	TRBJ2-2	CASSLQQGSGELFF